This TCR beta chain was captured in a study of blood T cell repertoires in COVID-19. Sequenced by immunoSEQ multiplex PCR; TCRdb stores in-frame clones only, minus some. This sample carries 240,000 or so clones, around 89% of them seen once, and the ten largest clones take over 0.75%. V shed 4 bases and J 5 bases; nucleotides not matched to a gene: 7. The V gene's germline CDR1 is MDHEN and CDR2 SYDVKM. The CDR3 has 15 residues. The chain is built from TRBV28 and TRBJ2-5; 10 bases are shared with TRBD1. Sequenced material: PBMCs or T cells enriched from blood (not recorded which). The TCR comes from a man aged 45-65 years who had been exposed to COVID-19. CDR3 coding DNA: TGTGCCAGCAGTTCTATAGGGACAGGGGCGGAGACCCAGTACTTC. Translated, it gives CASSSIGTGAETQYF.